Listed below are T cell receptor beta chains from one sample, sequenced in a study of shared clonotypes between healthy human individuals. Using immunoSEQ multiplex PCR, the repertoire was profiled, and TCRdb retains in-frame clones only, with some absent. The sample contains around 990,000 clones, around 77% of which appear only once. Material: memory CD4+ T cells from PBMCs. The source is a man younger than 35 in good health. Some clones in this sample may be carry-over from other donors' samples. Each CDR3 is given with its conserved first and last residue. Each record gives: CDR3 protein, V gene, J gene.

CASSVGPGLAGYNEQFF	TRBV9	TRBJ2-1
CASSETTQLTQYF	TRBV2	TRBJ2-5
CASTLTGYSYEQYF	TRBV5-6	TRBJ2-7
CASSNPLYGYTF	TRBV21-1	TRBJ1-2
CASSLAGWGDSNQPQHF	TRBV11-2	TRBJ1-5
CASSLTGGPTLYEQYF	TRBV6-6	TRBJ2-7
CAISGSSYEQYF	TRBV10-3	TRBJ2-7
CASSVGAVGQRNSPLHF	TRBV5-1	TRBJ1-6
CASSSGYAYNEQFF	TRBV5-1	TRBJ2-1
CASSRLTGTGELFF	TRBV19	TRBJ2-2
CASSPPVASGNTIYF	TRBV7-6	TRBJ1-3
CASSERGNTGELFF	TRBV2	TRBJ2-2
CASSGQPGGGEETQYF	TRBV5-1	TRBJ2-5
CATSRDRLRTTNEKLFF	TRBV15	TRBJ1-4
CASTGQPTGNQPQHF	TRBV2	TRBJ1-5
CASSLKVSSGKETQYF	TRBV7-2	TRBJ2-5
CASSPTGVSYEQYF	TRBV7-6	TRBJ2-7
CSVEDPRGNTIYF	TRBV29-1	TRBJ1-3
CASERDRTYEQYF	TRBV6-1	TRBJ2-7
CAISDGTSGGETQYF	TRBV10-3	TRBJ2-5
CASSQFPLGQGSYEQYF	TRBV14	TRBJ2-7
CASLMGVATGAPSYEQYF	TRBV2	TRBJ2-7
CASSGTGPGQPQHF	TRBV2	TRBJ1-5
CAISESSGTGSNYGYTF	TRBV10-3	TRBJ1-2
CASRLQVVAGGNEQFF	TRBV27	TRBJ2-1
CASGLGETQYF	TRBV12-5	TRBJ2-5
CASSTEPEDTQYF	TRBV7-2	TRBJ2-3
CASSFPPGRIYNEQFF	TRBV2	TRBJ2-1
CASSTRAGTSGWETQYF	TRBV19	TRBJ2-5
CASSLAPPGRLNTEAFF	TRBV7-6	TRBJ1-1
CASSGWNTGELFF	TRBV2	TRBJ2-2
CASSIAERPYYEQYF	TRBV19	TRBJ2-7
CASGLDFFGGADTGELFF	TRBV12-5	TRBJ2-2
CASSFPGSGSYEQYF	TRBV5-1	TRBJ2-7
CASSLWTSGIGETQYF	TRBV19	TRBJ2-5
CASSSLWDRGPWFSGYTF	TRBV28	TRBJ1-2
CASILQQGSRAFF	TRBV19	TRBJ1-1
CASSQGGGRIQETQYF	TRBV4-1	TRBJ2-5
CASSQEGLGGLGYGYTF	TRBV4-1	TRBJ1-2
CASSVTDPTNEKLFF	TRBV5-1	TRBJ1-4
CASGNRVRETQYF	TRBV28	TRBJ2-5
CASSEPSGTDTQYF	TRBV25-1	TRBJ2-3